Each of the 5 T cell receptor beta chains below was sequenced from the same sample in a study of blood T cells in healthy people across ages (dated by TCRdb to the mid-2010s). The library relied on 5' RACE. This sample was sequenced with an Illumina HiSeq 2500. A second PCR of roughly 7 to 12 cycles was performed with a sample-barcoded 5' primer and a J-beta primer mix. TCRdb trimmed public reads at Q25 via fastp, called clones via MiXCR and kept in-frame beta chains. Each record represents a unique CDR3 protein, reported with the most common genes and DNA among its rows. Within this sample are about 1.5 million distinct CDR3 sequences, with approximately 43% of them counted one time only. The ten largest account for approximately 4% of the sample. Sequences were obtained from blood. The receptors derive from a woman aged 18 to 35 in good health.

The rearrangement joins TRBV15 to TRBJ2-1; 15 bases are shared with TRBD2. V lost 8 bases, J lost 9 bases, and 8 bases stayed unmatched. The CDR3 loop spans 15 amino acids. Germline V CDR1 and CDR2: LNHNV, YYDKDF (reference sequence). DNA of the CDR3: TGTGCCACCGGCGCCGGGACTAGCGGGAGGTTTGAGCAGTTCTTC. This codes for CATGAGTSGRFEQFF.

V gene TRBV5-1 combines with J gene TRBJ1-1; D uncertain. V shed 4 bases and J shed 1 base, with 8 bases lying between them. Germline CDR1 SGHRS, CDR2 YFSETQ. CDR3 size: 13 residues. CDR3 nucleotide sequence: TGCGCCAGCAGCCGACTGGAGAACACTGAAGCTTTCTTT. Its protein is CASSRLENTEAFF.

This clonotype was found many times. The chain uses TRBV4-3 and TRBJ2-3, with a weak D call TRBD1 (7 bases). This CDR3 is built from 16 residues. V was clipped by 0 bases and J by 6 bases, with 16 bases between them. Germline V CDR1 and CDR2: LGHNA, YSLEER. This CDR3 is CASSQDPGGLGDTQYF. The CDR3 DNA sequence: TGCGCCAGCAGCCAAGACCCAGGGGGACTTGGGGATACGCAGTATTTT.

Comment on this clonotype: A junction boundary mismatches the germline segment, possibly from a read error. The V call is TRBV5-1, the J call TRBJ1-2, with a tentative D call TRBD1 (5 bases). The germline CDR1 and CDR2 sequences are SGHRS and YFSETQ. The CDR3 is 13 residues long. The chain's CDR3 is CAGSLGQGHGYTF. For the CDR3, the DNA is TGCGCCGGCAGCTTAGGGCAGGGTCATGGCTACACCTTC.

The chain has TRBV27 and TRBJ2-3, with D perhaps assigned TRBD1 or TRBD2 (5 bases each). The CDR3 has 15 residues. CDR1 MNHEY and CDR2 SMNVEV come from the germline V gene (reference sequence). Trimming shortened V by 8 bases and J by 0 bases, and 15 bases separated the two germline ends. CDR3 sequence reads: CASRYGTYSTDTQYF. In DNA form, the CDR3 reads TGTGCCAGCCGCTACGGGACCTATAGCACAGATACGCAGTATTTT.